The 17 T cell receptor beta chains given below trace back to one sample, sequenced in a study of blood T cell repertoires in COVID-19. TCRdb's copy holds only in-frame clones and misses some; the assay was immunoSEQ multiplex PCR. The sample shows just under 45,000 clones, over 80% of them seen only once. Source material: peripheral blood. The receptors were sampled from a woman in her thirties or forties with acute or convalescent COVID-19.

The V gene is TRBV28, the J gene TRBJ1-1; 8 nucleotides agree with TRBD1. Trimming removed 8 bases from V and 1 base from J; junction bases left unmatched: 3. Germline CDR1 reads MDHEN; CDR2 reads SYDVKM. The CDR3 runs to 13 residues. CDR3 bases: TGTGCCAGCCGGGACAGGAGGAACACTGAAGCTTTCTTT. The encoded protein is CASRDRRNTEAFF.

The CDR3 DNA reads as TGTGCCAGCAGTGCCGGGACAGCCTACGAGCAGTACTTC. Its translation: CASSAGTAYEQYF. The chain has TRBV6-6 and TRBJ2-7; 7 bases align to TRBD1. Germline loops: CDR1 MNHNY, CDR2 SVGAGI (reference sequence). The V segment lost 5 bases and the J segment 2 bases; nucleotides outside the gene matches: 3. The CDR3 loop spans 13 amino acids.

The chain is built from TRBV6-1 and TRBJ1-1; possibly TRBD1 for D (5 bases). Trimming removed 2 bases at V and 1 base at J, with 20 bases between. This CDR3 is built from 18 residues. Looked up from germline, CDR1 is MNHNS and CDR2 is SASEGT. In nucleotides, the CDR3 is TGTGCCAGCAGTGAACTAAGGGGCGTCACCCTAAAGAACACTGAAGCTTTCTTT. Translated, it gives CASSELRGVTLKNTEAFF.

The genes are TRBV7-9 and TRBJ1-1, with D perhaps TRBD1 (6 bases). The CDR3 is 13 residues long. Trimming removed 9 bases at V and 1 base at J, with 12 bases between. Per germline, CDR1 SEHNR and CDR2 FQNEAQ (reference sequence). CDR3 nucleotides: TGTGCCAGTCAGGGGCCCCCGAACACTGAAGCTTTCTTT. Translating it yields CASQGPPNTEAFF.

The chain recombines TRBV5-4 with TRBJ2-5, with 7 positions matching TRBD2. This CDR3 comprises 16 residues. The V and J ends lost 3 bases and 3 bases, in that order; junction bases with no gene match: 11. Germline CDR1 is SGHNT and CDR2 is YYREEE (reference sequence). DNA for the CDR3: TGTGCCAGCAGCTCAGAACATACTAGCGCTAAAGAGACCCAGTACTTC. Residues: CASSSEHTSAKETQYF.

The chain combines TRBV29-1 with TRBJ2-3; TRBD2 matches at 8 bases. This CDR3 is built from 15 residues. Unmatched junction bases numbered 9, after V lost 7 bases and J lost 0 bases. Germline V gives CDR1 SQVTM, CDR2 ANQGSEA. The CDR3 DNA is TGCAGCGCGTTGGGGGCGGGAGGCAGCACAGATACGCAGTATTTT. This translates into CSALGAGGSTDTQYF.

In DNA form, the CDR3 reads TGTGCCAGCAGCCAAGGACAGGAACGAGCTTTCTTT. This sequence encodes CASSQGQERAFF. This chain uses TRBV13 with TRBJ1-1; 7 nucleotides agree with TRBD1. Germline CDR1 is PRHDT and CDR2 is FYEKMQ (reference sequence). This CDR3 spans 12 amino acids. Germline trimming cut 5 bases from V and 10 bases from J; bases unmatched to any gene: 7. Looking up the rest from reference TRBV13 and TRBJ1-1 gives the full variable domain: AAGVIQSPRHLIKEKRETATLKCYPIPRHDTVYWYQQGPGQDPQFLISFYEKMQSDKGSIPDRFSAQQFSDYHSELNMSSLELGDSALYFCASSQGQERAFFGQGTRLTVV.

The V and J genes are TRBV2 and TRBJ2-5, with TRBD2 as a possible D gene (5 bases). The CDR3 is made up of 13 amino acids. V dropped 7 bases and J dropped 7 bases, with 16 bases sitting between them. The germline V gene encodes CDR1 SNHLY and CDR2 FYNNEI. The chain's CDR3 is CASISFEGRTQYF. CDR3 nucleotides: TGTGCCAGCATAAGTTTCGAGGGAAGGACCCAGTACTTC.

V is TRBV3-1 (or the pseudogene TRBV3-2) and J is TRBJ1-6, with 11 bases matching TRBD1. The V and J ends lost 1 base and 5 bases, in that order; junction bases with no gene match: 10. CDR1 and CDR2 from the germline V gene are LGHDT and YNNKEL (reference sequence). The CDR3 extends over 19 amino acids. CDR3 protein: CASSQGTGGRRRNNSPLHF. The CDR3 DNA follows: TGTGCCAGCAGCCAAGGGACAGGGGGCCGGAGAAGGAATAATTCACCCCTCCACTTT.

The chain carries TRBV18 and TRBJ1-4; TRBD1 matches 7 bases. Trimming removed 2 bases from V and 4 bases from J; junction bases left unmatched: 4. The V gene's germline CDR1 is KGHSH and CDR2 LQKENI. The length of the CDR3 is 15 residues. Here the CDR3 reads CASSPWTGLNEKLFF. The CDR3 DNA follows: TGTGCCAGCTCACCATGGACAGGACTTAATGAAAAACTGTTTTTT.

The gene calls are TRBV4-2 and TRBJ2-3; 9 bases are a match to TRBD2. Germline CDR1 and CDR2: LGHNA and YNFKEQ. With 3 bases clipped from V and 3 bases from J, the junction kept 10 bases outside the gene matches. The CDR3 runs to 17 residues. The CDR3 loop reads CASSHGGSGSGTDTQYF. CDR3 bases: TGTGCCAGCAGCCATGGGGGTAGCGGGAGTGGTACAGATACGCAGTATTTT.

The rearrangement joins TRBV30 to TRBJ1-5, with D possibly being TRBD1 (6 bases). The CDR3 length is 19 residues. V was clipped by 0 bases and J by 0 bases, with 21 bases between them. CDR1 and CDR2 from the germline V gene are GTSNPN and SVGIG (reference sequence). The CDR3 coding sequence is TGTGCCTGGAGTGTACCCCCACAGGGAAAAGGGATTAGCAATCAGCCCCAGCATTTT. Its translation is CAWSVPPQGKGISNQPQHF.

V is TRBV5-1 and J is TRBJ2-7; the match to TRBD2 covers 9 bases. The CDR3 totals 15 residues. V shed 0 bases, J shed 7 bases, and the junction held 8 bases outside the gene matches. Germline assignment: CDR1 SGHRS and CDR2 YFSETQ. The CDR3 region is CASSLGAREGNEQYF. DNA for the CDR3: TGCGCCAGCAGCTTGGGGGCGCGGGAGGGTAATGAGCAGTACTTC.

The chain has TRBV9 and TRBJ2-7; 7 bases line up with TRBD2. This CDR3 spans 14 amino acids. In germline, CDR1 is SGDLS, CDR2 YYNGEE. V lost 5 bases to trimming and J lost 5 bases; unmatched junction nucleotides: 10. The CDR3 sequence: CASSSSGTRDEQYF. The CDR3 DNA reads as TGTGCCAGCAGTTCGAGCGGGACCCGCGACGAGCAGTACTTC.

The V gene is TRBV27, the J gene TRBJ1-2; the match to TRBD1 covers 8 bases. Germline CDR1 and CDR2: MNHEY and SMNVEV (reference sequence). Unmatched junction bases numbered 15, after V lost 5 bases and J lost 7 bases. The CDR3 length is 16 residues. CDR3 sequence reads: CASSLDSQGAVGGYTF. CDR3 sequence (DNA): TGTGCCAGCAGTCTCGATTCCCAGGGGGCTGTCGGTGGCTACACCTTC.

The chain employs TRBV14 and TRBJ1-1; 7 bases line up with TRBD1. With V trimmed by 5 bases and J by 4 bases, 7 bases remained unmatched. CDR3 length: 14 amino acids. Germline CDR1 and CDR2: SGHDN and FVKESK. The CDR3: CASSFDRAVTEAFF. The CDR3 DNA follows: TGTGCCAGCAGCTTCGACAGGGCTGTCACTGAAGCTTTCTTT.

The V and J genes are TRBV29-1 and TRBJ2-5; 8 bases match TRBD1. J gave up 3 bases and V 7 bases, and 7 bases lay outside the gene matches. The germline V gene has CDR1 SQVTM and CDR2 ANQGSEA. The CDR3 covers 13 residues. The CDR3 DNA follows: TGCAGCGCCACAGGGGGTGGAAAAGAGACCCAGTACTTC. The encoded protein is CSATGGGKETQYF.